This T cell receptor beta chain was recorded in a study of blood T cell repertoires in COVID-19. The overall study: PBMCs, B-cell-depleted T cells, or T cells were the source of the cDNA or gDNA that made up the material.

CDR3 length equals 15 residues. Looked up from germline, CDR1 is MGHRA and CDR2 is YSYEKL. Deletions cut 0 bases from V and 7 bases from J, with 15 bases between. The assay was immunoSEQ multiplex PCR, and TCRdb's table has in-frame clones only and misses some. Found here are 200,000 to 250,000 clones, around 86% of them singletons; the top ten hold nearly 4.5%. Specimen: peripheral blood. The chain joins TRBV4-1 to TRBJ1-1; TRBD1 might be the D (5 bases). The source of this sequence is a middle-aged man with acute or convalescent COVID-19. In DNA, the CDR3 is TGCGCCAGCAGCCAAGACGACAGCCCCCCGAATGAAGCTTTCTTT. Translated: CASSQDDSPPNEAFF.